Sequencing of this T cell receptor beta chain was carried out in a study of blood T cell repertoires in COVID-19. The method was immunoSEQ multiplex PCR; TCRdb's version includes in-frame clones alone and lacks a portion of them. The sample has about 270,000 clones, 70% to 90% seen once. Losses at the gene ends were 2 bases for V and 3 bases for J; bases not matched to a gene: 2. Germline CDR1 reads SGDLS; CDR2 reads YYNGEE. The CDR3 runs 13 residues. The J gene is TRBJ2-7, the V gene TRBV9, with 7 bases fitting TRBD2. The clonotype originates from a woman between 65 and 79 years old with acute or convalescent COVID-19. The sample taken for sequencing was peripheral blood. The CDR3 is CASSVGTNYEQYF. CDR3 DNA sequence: TGTGCCAGCAGCGTCGGGACTAACTACGAGCAGTACTTC.